Presented here are 26 T cell receptor beta chains from one specimen sequenced in a study of long-term antiretroviral therapy in people with HIV. Runs used v3.0 of the immunoSEQ assay and were done at survey level. Only in-frame clones appear in the TCRdb table, and some are missing; sequencing was by immunoSEQ multiplex PCR. The table records fewer than 35,000 clones, 82% of them present only once. The sequences come from unsorted PBMCs, collected 2.9 years after starting antiretroviral therapy. These receptors were obtained from a middle-aged man with HIV.

This clone was detected only once. The V call is TRBV28, the J call TRBJ1-2, with a possible D match to TRBD1 (5 bases). V was cut by 8 bases and J by 6 bases, with 19 bases left in between. The CDR3 extends over 14 amino acids. Germline CDR1 is MDHEN and CDR2 is SYDVKM. The CDR3 bases are TGTGCCAGCGGTGTTCCCGGGGGGGTCGATGGCTACACCTTC. It yields the protein CASGVPGGVDGYTF.

This chain connects TRBV6-4 to TRBJ1-6; D is ambiguous. The CDR3 is made up of 15 amino acids. V was trimmed by 2 bases and J by 5 bases, leaving 10 bases between them. Germline CDR1 is MRHNA and CDR2 is SNTAGT. CDR3: CASSDQPGNNSPLHF. The CDR3 nucleotides are TGTGCCAGCAGTGACCAGCCGGGTAATAATTCACCCCTCCACTTT.

V and J are TRBV10-1 and TRBJ2-1; 14 bases align to TRBD2. In germline, CDR1 is WNHNN, CDR2 SYGVQD (reference sequence). CDR3 size: 16 residues. The trim removed 10 bases at V and 7 bases at J, leaving 12 bases unmatched. CDR3 nucleotides: TGCGCCATCCCTGGGACTAGCGGGGGCCTATTGAATGAGCAGTTCTTC. This codes for CAIPGTSGGLLNEQFF.

This CDR3 is CASSPRDRGDSPLHF. The DNA of the CDR3 is TGTGCCAGCAGCCCCCGCGACAGGGGGGATTCACCCCTCCACTTT. The V call is TRBV27, the J call TRBJ1-6; 9 positions match TRBD1. Germline V lookup: CDR1 MNHEY, CDR2 SMNVEV (reference sequence). This CDR3 is built from 15 residues. V shed 6 bases and J 8 bases; nucleotides not matched to a gene: 8.

This chain connects TRBV11-2 to TRBJ2-1; D is uncertain. This CDR3 comprises 14 residues. Trimming cost V 1 base and J 7 bases, with 11 bases left between them. Germline CDR1 SGHAT, CDR2 FQNNGV. The CDR3 protein is CASSLVSQVNEQFF. DNA for the CDR3: TGTGCCAGCAGCTTAGTCTCTCAGGTAAATGAGCAGTTCTTC.

This clone was recorded only once. The chain couples TRBV6-5 to TRBJ2-1; no reliable D call. This CDR3 is built from 14 residues. Trimming took off 2 bases at V and 2 bases at J, with 7 bases between the two ends. CDR1 MNHEY and CDR2 SVGAGI come from the germline V gene. The CDR3 sequence: CASSYGSPYNEQFF. The CDR3, as DNA: TGTGCCAGCAGTTACGGCAGCCCCTACAATGAGCAGTTCTTC.

The chain is built from TRBV7-6 and TRBJ2-3, with a weak D call TRBD2 (5 bases). Germline CDR1 reads SGHVS; CDR2 reads FNYEAQ. V was clipped by 0 bases and J by 2 bases, with 15 bases between them. This CDR3 is 17 amino acids long. CDR3 protein: CASSLASWTGSTDTQYF. Here the CDR3 DNA reads TGTGCCAGCAGCTTAGCCTCTTGGACGGGGTCCACAGATACGCAGTATTTT.

This chain links TRBV7-8 with TRBJ2-7, with D possibly being TRBD2 (5 bases). V shed 5 bases and J shed 6 bases, with 17 bases lying between them. Per the germline V gene, CDR1 is SGHVS and CDR2 is FQNEAQ. The CDR3 consists of 14 residues. DNA for the CDR3: TGTGCCAGCAGCGTTAATCTAGCTAACTCCGAGCAGTACTTC. Protein: CASSVNLANSEQYF.

The chain has TRBV9 and TRBJ2-5; D is undetermined. Trimming cost V 0 bases and J 2 bases, with 8 bases left between them. This CDR3 has 14 residues. In germline, CDR1 is SGDLS, CDR2 YYNGEE. CDR3 protein: CASSVGPLQETQYF. The CDR3 DNA is TGTGCCAGCAGCGTAGGCCCACTTCAAGAGACCCAGTACTTC.

This clone was recorded once. The chain uses TRBV19 and TRBJ2-1; D remains unclear. The CDR3 extends over 14 amino acids. V was trimmed by 1 base and J by 1 base, leaving 5 bases between them. CDR1 is LNHDA and CDR2 is SQIVND in the germline V gene (reference sequence). The CDR3 sequence is CASSIGGSYNEQFF. CDR3 sequence (DNA): TGTGCCAGTAGTATAGGGGGTTCCTACAATGAGCAGTTCTTC.

V and J are TRBV4-1 and TRBJ2-1; D unclear. Germline V CDR1 and CDR2: MGHRA, YSYEKL. The CDR3 loop spans 15 amino acids. Trimming removed 1 base at V and 0 bases at J, with 7 bases between. CDR3 loop: CASSQVGSSYNEQFF. DNA of the CDR3: TGCGCCAGCAGCCAAGTGGGTAGCTCCTACAATGAGCAGTTCTTC.

With regard to this clone: In the same sample, other DNA sequences code for this CDR3. This rearrangement joins TRBV2 to TRBJ1-2; D is unclear. This CDR3 is built from 13 residues. Germline assignment: CDR1 SNHLY and CDR2 FYNNEI. Trimming cost V 8 bases and J 5 bases, with 15 bases left between them. Written as DNA, the CDR3 is TGTGCCAGCGGACTGGCTGAGAGGTATGGCTACACCTTC. The encoded protein is CASGLAERYGYTF. Full variable domain (outside the CDR3, taken from reference TRBV2 and TRBJ1-2): EPEVTQTPSHQVTQMGQEVILRCVPISNHLYFYWYRQILGQKVEFLVSFYNNEISEKSEIFDDQFSVERPDGSNFTLKIRSTKLEDSAMYFCASGLAERYGYTFGSGTRLTVV.

The chain uses TRBV7-3 and TRBJ2-1; D is unclear. V shed 2 bases and J shed 9 bases, with 8 bases lying between them. CDR1 is SGHTA, CDR2 FQGTGA, per germline. There are 12 residues in the CDR3. The CDR3 DNA sequence: TGTGCCAGCAGCTTAGGCGGAATTGAGCAGTTCTTC. Translated, it gives CASSLGGIEQFF.

The J gene is TRBJ1-2, the V gene TRBV11-2; no clear D gene. Between the trimmed V and J ends, which lost 7 bases and 2 bases, there was a span of 26 bases. The length of the CDR3 is 18 residues. Germline V gene lookup returns CDR1 SGHAT and CDR2 FQNNGV. In DNA form, the CDR3 reads TGTGCCAGCAAGCTTAGCCGGGTAGGCTCAAGGGCCAACTATGGCTACACCTTC. This codes for CASKLSRVGSRANYGYTF.

The rearrangement uses TRBV2 and TRBJ1-1; D unresolved. The germline V and J ends were trimmed by 7 bases and 0 bases, with 9 bases remaining between them. This CDR3 is 13 amino acids long. Germline V gene data show CDR1 as SNHLY and CDR2 as FYNNEI. The CDR3 reads CASNLHMNTEAFF. CDR3 coding DNA: TGTGCCAGCAATCTCCACATGAACACTGAAGCTTTCTTT.

The chain is built from TRBV7-6 and TRBJ1-3; 8 bases agree with TRBD1. Germline V gives CDR1 SGHVS, CDR2 FNYEAQ. The CDR3 runs to 14 residues. V trimming: 3 bases; J trimming: 4 bases; junction bases outside the gene matches: 2. The DNA for the CDR3 is TGTGCCAGCAGCTTCCAGGGGGCCGGAAACACCATATATTTT. Translation gives CASSFQGAGNTIYF.

V and J are TRBV19 and TRBJ2-7, with D perhaps matching TRBD1 (6 bases). Deletions cut 5 bases from V and 6 bases from J, with 11 bases between. The CDR3 spans 12 residues. Germline lookup yields CDR1 LNHDA and CDR2 SQIVND (reference sequence). This CDR3 reads CASSDTGSEQYF. The CDR3 coding sequence is TGTGCCAGTAGTGACACAGGGAGCGAGCAGTACTTC. The variable domain in full, with the rest retrieved from reference TRBV19 and TRBJ2-7, is DGGITQSPKYLFRKEGQNVTLSCEQNLNHDAMYWYRQDPGQGLRLIYYSQIVNDFQKGDIAEGYSVSREKKESFPLTVTSAQKNPTAFYLCASSDTGSEQYFGPGTRLTVT.

The chain couples TRBV6-5 to TRBJ2-5; D not certain. Germline V gene sequence: CDR1 MNHEY, CDR2 SVGAGI. This CDR3 has 14 amino acids. V lost 0 bases and J lost 2, with 7 bases in between. The CDR3 DNA reads as TGTGCCAGCAGTTACTCGGGGTCGCAAGAGACCCAGTACTTC. It translates to CASSYSGSQETQYF.

The chain recombines TRBV9 with TRBJ2-7, with 7 bases that match TRBD1. Germline-derived CDR1 and CDR2 are SGDLS and YYNGEE. J was trimmed by 2 bases and V by 4 bases; bases with no gene match: 12. This CDR3 has 16 residues. The CDR3, as DNA: TGTGCCAGCAGCCAATCCTTGGACAGGCCCCCCTACGAGCAGTACTTC. It specifies CASSQSLDRPPYEQYF.

The chain uses TRBV5-1 and TRBJ2-1, with D possibly matching TRBD2 (5 bases). V gave up 9 bases and J gave up 6 bases, with 19 bases separating them. The CDR3 loop spans 14 amino acids. From germline, CDR1 is SGHRS and CDR2 YFSETQ. The DNA of the CDR3 is TGCGCCACCTCAGACACTAGGTTAGGCAATGAGCAGTTCTTC. Protein sequence: CATSDTRLGNEQFF.

This clone was detected only once. The rearrangement joins TRBV7-9 to TRBJ1-4; weak D call: TRBD1 (6 bases). Germline V gives CDR1 SEHNR, CDR2 FQNEAQ (reference sequence). V lost 8 bases to trimming and J lost 8 bases, with 18 bases between them. The CDR3 has 14 residues. CDR3 DNA sequence: TGTGCCAGCGATGCGACAGGACGGGGAGAAAAACTGTTTTTT. Its translation is CASDATGRGEKLFF. Together with reference TRBV7-9 and TRBJ1-4, the CDR3 gives the full variable domain: DTGVSQNPRHKITKRGQNVTFRCDPISEHNRLYWYRQTLGQGPEFLTYFQNEAQLEKSRLLSDRFSAERPKGSFSTLEIQRTEQGDSAMYLCASDATGRGEKLFFGSGTQLSVL.

This clone was recorded a few times. This rearrangement joins TRBV5-6 to TRBJ1-4; 8 bases are a match to TRBD1. The junction had 5 bases not matched to a gene; V was cut back by 3 bases and J by 7 bases. Germline CDR1 is SGHDT and CDR2 is YYEEEE. The CDR3 is made up of 14 amino acids. CDR3 coding DNA: TGTGCCAGCAGCTCTCGGACAGGGCTTGAAAAACTGTTTTTT. Amino acid sequence: CASSSRTGLEKLFF.

The V gene is TRBV6-6, the J gene TRBJ2-7; no clear D. The ends were cut back, 4 bases at V and 2 bases at J, with 15 bases in the middle. The length of the CDR3 is 15 residues. From germline, CDR1 is MNHNY and CDR2 SVGAGI (reference sequence). CDR3: CASSSILEQPYEQYF. CDR3 nucleotide sequence: TGTGCCAGCAGTTCCATTCTAGAGCAACCCTACGAGCAGTACTTC.

This chain uses TRBV19 with TRBJ2-3; TRBD1 matches 7 bases. V shed 3 bases and J 5 bases; nucleotides not matched to a gene: 17. This CDR3 comprises 18 residues. Germline CDR1 is LNHDA and CDR2 is SQIVND (reference sequence). CDR3 region: CASSMYGDIRGYGDTQYF. DNA of the CDR3: TGTGCCAGTAGTATGTATGGGGATATCAGGGGGTATGGAGATACGCAGTATTTT.

The J gene is TRBJ1-1, the V gene TRBV11-3; D is ambiguous. V lost 1 base, J lost 0 bases, and 6 bases lay in between. The CDR3 sequence is 14 residues long. Germline CDR1 reads SGHNT; CDR2 reads YENEEA. This CDR3 is CASSLGGLNTEAFF. Here the CDR3 DNA reads TGTGCCAGCAGCTTAGGGGGTTTGAACACTGAAGCTTTCTTT.

V gene TRBV27 combines with J gene TRBJ2-1; TRBD2 matches 12 bases. V shed 5 bases, J shed 9 bases, and the junction held 17 bases outside the gene matches. From germline, CDR1 is MNHEY and CDR2 SMNVEV (reference sequence). This CDR3 region has 18 residues. CDR3 in DNA: TGTGCCAGCAGTAGTCCTAGCGGGGGGGCCTCTAAATTGGGTGAGCAGTTCTTC. Encoded protein: CASSSPSGGASKLGEQFF.